The text below deals with one TCR beta chain. Antigen specificity is unknown. V was cut by 8 bases and J by 3 bases, with 13 bases left in between. CDR3 length: 14 residues. Germline loops: CDR1 SNHLY, CDR2 FYNNEI. The sample belongs to a study of T cell responses to AZD1222 COVID-19 vaccine. Points from the study as a whole: Seropositive AZD1222 recipients at baseline numbered only 6 or 7. Mostly white British, mostly female donors; authors suggested clonal diversity may be underestimated. Compared with day 0, the breadth and depth of the Spike-specific TCR repertoire rose significantly after two doses of AZD1222. Repertoire samples came only from after the peak T cell response.

Method: immunoSEQ multiplex PCR; TCRdb's copy keeps in-frame clones and lacks some. Of around 160,000 clones in the sample, 90% to 95% are singletons; the top ten hold roughly 3.8%. The rearrangement uses TRBV2 and TRBJ2-2; D possibly corresponds to TRBD1 (5 bases). Sequenced material: peripheral blood, taken 28 days after the second AZD1222 dose. This TCR derives from an adult who received the AZD1222 COVID-19 vaccine. CDR3: CASGHNPDTGELFF. Written as DNA, the CDR3 is TGTGCCAGCGGACATAACCCCGACACCGGGGAGCTGTTTTTT.